This T cell receptor (beta chain) is from a study of neoadjuvant nivolumab and ipilimumab in lung cancer. Germline V CDR1 and CDR2: SGHTA, FQGTGA. V was clipped by 4 bases and J by 5 bases, with 9 bases between them. CDR3 size: 13 residues. Data came from immunoSEQ multiplex PCR; TCRdb stores just in-frame clones and leaves some out. This repertoire shows 25,000 or so clones, under 85% found once; its top ten account for 4% to 6%. The TCR was taken from an adult with non-small cell lung cancer. J is TRBJ2-1 and V is TRBV7-3; D may be TRBD1 or TRBD2 (5 bases each). The sequencing here drew on tumor tissue, taken after neoadjuvant nivolumab, alone or with ipilimumab, at or shortly before surgery. The CDR3 DNA reads TGTGCCAGCAGCTCGGGACCCAACAATGAGCAGTTCTTC. Protein product: CASSSGPNNEQFF.